Ten or more counts support the clone carrying this TCR beta chain. The sample belongs to a study of molecular identifiers for immune sequencing clone quantification. Germline CDR1 LGHNA, CDR2 YSLEER. Trimming pared 0 bases from V and 0 bases from J, leaving 12 bases between. The CDR3 length is 16 residues. TCRdb fed the PCR reads into MiXCR, producing one record per CDR3 protein. The sample lists around 43,000 distinct CDR3 sequences; under 25% were seen once. The TCR was taken from a human donor in good health. Some libraries in this study had Jurkat cell RNA spiked in. Source material: naive CD8+ T cells from blood, with Jurkat cell RNA spiked in. Subset given: FACS-sorted CD8+CD4-CCR7+CD45RA+ naive T cells. The chain is built from TRBV4-3 and TRBJ2-7; TRBD1 might be the D (6 bases). Written as DNA, the CDR3 is TGCGCCAGCAGCCAAGACCGGACAGTCAACTCCTACGAGCAGTACTTC. It specifies CASSQDRTVNSYEQYF.